This record covers a single T cell receptor beta chain. Its cognate antigen is unknown. PCR was performed a second time for roughly 7 to 11 cycles using a sample-barcoded 5' primer and a J-beta primer mix. TCRdb re-derived calls from the 5' RACE reads in MiXCR, one entry per CDR3 protein. The sample lists roughly 680,000 distinct CDR3 sequences; 49% were seen once. The sample comes from a study of blood T cells in healthy people across ages. Study information: The capture of about one barcoded beta molecule per two T cells was achieved by template switching. Overall study findings and caveats: Since the PBMCs were unsorted, naive and antigen-experienced cells could not be conclusively compared.

This CDR3 region has 15 residues. Germline V lookup: CDR1 MDHEN, CDR2 SYDVKM. Trimming stripped 5 bases from V and 1 base from J, with 14 bases between. The sequencing input was blood. The J gene is TRBJ1-1, the V gene TRBV28, with D unresolved. This sequence was found in a woman aged 60-75 years in good health. CDR3: CASSNQAGPNTEAFF. The CDR3 nucleotides are TGTGCCAGCAGTAACCAGGCAGGCCCGAACACTGAAGCTTTCTTT.